The 11 T cell receptor beta chains below come from one sample, sequenced in a study of blood T cells in healthy people across ages (dated by TCRdb to 2013 to 2016). Library prep was done by 5' RACE. Sequenced using an Illumina HiSeq 2500. The second PCR ran for about 7 to 11 cycles and used a J-beta primer mix along with a sample-barcoded 5' primer. TCRdb itself trimmed the public reads at Q25 with fastp, ran MiXCR and retained productive beta chains. Rows matching on CDR3 protein sequence are summarized as one entry with the most common DNA and genes. A total of more than 1,400,000 distinct CDR3 sequences appear in this sample, 40% to 50% of them only once. Roughly 7.7% of the sample goes to the ten largest clones. The sample was blood. The receptors were sampled from a woman younger than 30 in good health.

The J gene is TRBJ1-3, the V gene TRBV4-1; D ambiguous. Trimming cost V 0 bases and J 2 bases, with 5 bases left between them. Germline CDR1 MGHRA, CDR2 YSYEKL. The CDR3 is 14 residues long. The CDR3 sequence is CASSQDVPGNTIYF. Written as DNA, the CDR3 is TGCGCCAGCAGCCAAGACGTACCTGGAAACACCATATATTTT.

This clonotype was seen only a few times. This chain uses TRBV20-1 with TRBJ1-2; TRBD1 matches at 7 bases. Germline-derived CDR1 and CDR2 are DFQATT and SNEGSKA (reference sequence). V was pared by 1 base and J by 4 bases, with 6 bases of the junction left unmatched. CDR3 length: 14 residues. The CDR3 DNA follows: TGCAGTGCTAGAGGCAGACAGGGAAGCTATGGCTACACCTTC. Translation gives CSARGRQGSYGYTF.

The rearrangement links TRBV12-3 or TRBV12-4 to TRBJ2-6, with TRBD1 as a possible D gene (6 bases). Trimming left V 8 bases short and J 0 bases short, with 14 bases between. This CDR3 region has 16 residues. CDR3 coding DNA: TGTGCCAGCGGCCAGGACAGCAACTCTGGGGCCAACGTCCTGACTTTC. Protein: CASGQDSNSGANVLTF.

The chain recombines TRBV27 with TRBJ2-2, with D possibly TRBD2 on 6 matching bases. V lost 5 bases, J lost 6 bases, and 19 bases lay in between. The CDR3 is 16 residues long. Germline assignment: CDR1 MNHEY and CDR2 SMNVEV (reference sequence). The CDR3 protein is CASSTPGGIGAGELFF. Here the CDR3 DNA reads TGTGCCAGCAGTACCCCTGGCGGGATAGGGGCCGGGGAGCTGTTTTTT.

The CDR3: CASRIAGGKKEYF. The CDR3 coding sequence is TGTGCCAGCAGGATAGCGGGAGGGAAAAAGGAGTACTTC. The rearrangement links TRBV25-1 to TRBJ2-4, with 11 bases matching TRBD2. The CDR3 has 13 residues. Germline loops: CDR1 MGHDK, CDR2 SYGVNS. J lost 14 bases, V lost 6 bases, and 9 bases had no gene match.

The gene calls are TRBV28 and TRBJ2-7, with 7 bases that match TRBD1. The CDR3 runs 14 residues. V was clipped by 6 bases and J by 3 bases; unmatched bases: 8. The germline gives CDR1 MDHEN, CDR2 SYDVKM. The CDR3 loop reads CASSSGQRGYEQYF. The CDR3 bases are TGTGCCAGCAGCTCGGGACAGAGAGGCTACGAGCAGTACTTC.

The table lists this clonotype with a few counts. The chain couples TRBV12-3 or TRBV12-4 to TRBJ2-1; D remains unclear. V was cut by 6 bases and J by 8 bases, with 14 bases left in between. The CDR3 is 13 residues long. In nucleotides, the CDR3 is TGTGCCAGCAGCCTCCTTGCGGCCGATGAGCAGTTCTTC. Translation gives CASSLLAADEQFF.

V and J are TRBV9 and TRBJ2-4, with D possibly matching TRBD2 (5 bases). This CDR3 has 14 amino acids. V was clipped by 0 bases and J by 13 bases, with 17 bases between them. From germline, CDR1 is SGDLS and CDR2 YYNGEE. The CDR3 coding sequence is TGTGCCAGCAGCGTAGGAGGGAAGGGTTACGGGCAGTACTTC. The encoded protein is CASSVGGKGYGQYF.

This clonotype showed up just once. The V and J genes are TRBV30 and TRBJ2-4; 9 bases agree with TRBD2. Judging by the DNA end, TRBJ2-7 fits better; the J call may be wrong. In germline, CDR1 is GTSNPN, CDR2 SVGIG (reference sequence). This CDR3 region has 14 residues. The CDR3: CAWKPSGISYEQYF. The CDR3 DNA reads TGTGCCTGGAAACCTAGCGGGATTTCCTACGAGCAGTACTTC.

This clonotype was seen many times. The chain combines TRBV7-2 with TRBJ2-1; 7 bases fit TRBD2. V was pared by 1 base and J by 9 bases, with 6 bases of the junction left unmatched. This CDR3 comprises 14 residues. CDR1 SGHTA and CDR2 FQGNSA come from the germline V gene. The CDR3: CASSLEATSFEQFF. The CDR3 DNA reads TGTGCCAGCAGCTTAGAAGCGACTAGCTTTGAGCAGTTCTTC. Full variable domain (outside the CDR3, taken from reference TRBV7-2 and TRBJ2-1): GAGVSQSPSNKVTEKGKDVELRCDPISGHTALYWYRQSLGQGLEFLIYFQGNSAPDKSGLPSDRFSAERTGGSVSTLTIQRTQQEDSAVYLCASSLEATSFEQFFGPGTRLTVL.

In this sample, this clonotype turned up a few times. V and J are TRBV10-3 and TRBJ2-7; 10 bases are shared with TRBD2. The V and J ends lost 6 bases and 7 bases, in that order; junction bases with no gene match: 12. This CDR3 is built from 15 residues. CDR1 ENHRY and CDR2 SYGVKD come from the germline V gene. Written as DNA, the CDR3 is TGTGCCATCAGGGAAGCGGGAGGGCCTAGAAATGAGCAGTACTTC. This translates into CAIREAGGPRNEQYF.